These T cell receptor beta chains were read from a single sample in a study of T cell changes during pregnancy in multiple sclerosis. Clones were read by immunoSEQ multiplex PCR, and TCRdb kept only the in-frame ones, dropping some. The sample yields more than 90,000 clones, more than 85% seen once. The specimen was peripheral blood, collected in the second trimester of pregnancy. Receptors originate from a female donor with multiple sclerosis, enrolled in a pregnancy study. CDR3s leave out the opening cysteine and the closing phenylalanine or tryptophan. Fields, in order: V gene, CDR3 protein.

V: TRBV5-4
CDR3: ASSDSGKIYEQY

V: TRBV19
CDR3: ASSIFARWNTEAF

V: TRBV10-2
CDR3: ASGRQGAYEQY

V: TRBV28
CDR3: ASTSLRGQANQNTEAF

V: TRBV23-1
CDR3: ASSQSPARGAYEQY

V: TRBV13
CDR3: ASSFGQGGMTDTQY

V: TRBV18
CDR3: ASSPQAQETQY

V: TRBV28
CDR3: ASSDLAPGEQY

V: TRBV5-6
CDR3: ASSLALSGGFSNEQF

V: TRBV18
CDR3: ASSPSLGRLNTEAF

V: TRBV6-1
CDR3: ASSELGAYSYNEQF

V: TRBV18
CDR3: ASSPLLAGDSREQY

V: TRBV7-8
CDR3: ASSLRTSYNEQF

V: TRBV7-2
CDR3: ASSPLRTGPYEQY

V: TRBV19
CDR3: ASSIDWQGGTEAF

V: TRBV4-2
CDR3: ASSLASTDTQY

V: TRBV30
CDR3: AWSQQGENGYT

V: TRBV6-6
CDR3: ASSDGGAPNEKLF

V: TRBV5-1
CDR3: ASSHSWQGAVGELF

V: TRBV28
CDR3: ASLERYQETQY

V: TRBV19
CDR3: ASSISRHMTVQETQY

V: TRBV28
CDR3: ASRGRTGMNTEAF

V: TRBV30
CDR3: AWTLNDEQF

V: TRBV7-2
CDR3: ASKPTGGYNEQF

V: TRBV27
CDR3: ASCRRPGDYEQY

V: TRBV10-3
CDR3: AIKIEGSTDTQY

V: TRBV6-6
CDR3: ASSASRGSGNTIY

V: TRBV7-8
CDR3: ASSLVDSQNTEAF

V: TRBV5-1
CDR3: ASSLEPGGGYT

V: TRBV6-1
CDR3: ASRQGALETQY

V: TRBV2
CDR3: ASKGTGRTGELF

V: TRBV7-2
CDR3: ASSPGPPGGTSLGELF

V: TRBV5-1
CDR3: ASSLLGTSGISTDTQY